This entry lists 21 T cell receptor beta chains sequenced from one sample in a study of human T cells and chemical hapten exposure. MiXCR, run by TCRdb on the RACE reads, gives a single entry per CDR3 protein. The sample consists of nearly 85,000 distinct CDR3 sequences, roughly 10% of them appearing once. Stated time point: patch test 2, 6 weeks after DPC sensitization. This sample's treatment: therapeutic diphenylcyclopropenone sensitization with weekly scalp DPC. The sample in question was whole blood, obtained in connection with sensitization to the hapten diphenylcyclopropenone (DPC). All receptors derive from a man aged 18-30 years with alopecia areata. Some clones in this sample may be carry-over from other donors' samples.

V usage is TRBV19 and J usage is TRBJ1-2; tentative D call: TRBD1 (5 bases). The V gene's germline CDR1 is LNHDA and CDR2 SQIVND (reference sequence). The CDR3 spans 13 residues. V lost 3 bases to trimming and J lost 5 bases, with 10 bases between them. CDR3 amino acids: CASSIGTSYGYTF. In DNA, the CDR3 is TGTGCCAGTAGTATCGGGACTTCTTATGGCTACACCTTC.

V gene TRBV10-1 combines with J gene TRBJ2-3; D call uncertain. V was cut by 3 bases and J by 6 bases, with 13 bases left in between. The CDR3 totals 14 residues. Germline loops: CDR1 WNHNN, CDR2 SYGVQD (reference sequence). In nucleotides, the CDR3 is TGCGCCAGCAGTGAACTATTAGGGTCGGATACGCAGTATTTT. Its protein product is CASSELLGSDTQYF.

The chain combines TRBV18 with TRBJ1-6; TRBD1 matches 9 bases. This CDR3 has 15 residues. Germline-derived CDR1 and CDR2 are KGHSH and LQKENI. V lost 5 bases and J lost 8; bases outside the gene matches: 7. The CDR3 region is CASSVARTGDSPLHF. CDR3 nucleotide sequence: TGTGCCAGCTCAGTTGCGCGGACAGGGGATTCACCCCTCCACTTT.

This clonotype was found many times. This chain joins TRBV6-2 or TRBV6-3 and TRBJ1-5; TRBD1 matches at 7 bases. The CDR3 runs 14 residues. Germline assignment: CDR1 MNHEY and CDR2 SVGEGT. Trimming cost V 4 bases and J 2 bases; bases outside gene matches: 2. The CDR3 loop reads CASSFGQGNQPQHF. As DNA, the CDR3 is TGTGCCAGCAGTTTCGGACAGGGCAATCAGCCCCAGCATTTT.

In its sample, this clonotype was seen a few times. The chain combines TRBV12-3 or TRBV12-4 with TRBJ1-5; TRBD1 matches at 7 bases. Trimming at V came to 5 bases and at J to 3 bases, leaving 10 bases not matched to a gene. The CDR3 loop spans 16 amino acids. Here the CDR3 reads CASSPAGQIYNQPQHF. The CDR3 nucleotides are TGTGCCAGCAGTCCCGCGGGACAGATTTACAATCAGCCCCAGCATTTT.

This clonotype was seen at least ten times. This rearrangement joins TRBV28 to TRBJ1-4; 8 bases align to TRBD1. CDR1 is MDHEN and CDR2 is SYDVKM in the germline V gene. Germline trimming cut 2 bases from V and 0 bases from J; bases unmatched to any gene: 2. The CDR3 covers 16 residues. The CDR3 spells CASSLTGGATNEKLFF. CDR3 bases: TGTGCCAGCAGTTTAACAGGGGGGGCAACTAATGAAAAACTGTTTTTT.

This clonotype was detected ten times or more. This chain links TRBV7-9 with TRBJ1-1; no clear D gene. V was cut by 5 bases and J by 1 base, with 11 bases left in between. This CDR3 is 14 amino acids long. The germline V gene encodes CDR1 SEHNR and CDR2 FQNEAQ (reference sequence). In nucleotides, the CDR3 is TGTGCCAGCAGCGCAAACGTGGAGAACACTGAAGCTTTCTTT. Translated: CASSANVENTEAFF.

The J gene is TRBJ2-2, the V gene TRBV29-1, with D tentatively TRBD1 or TRBD2 (5 bases each). The V gene lost 4 bases and the J gene lost 6 bases, with 6 bases spanning the gap. Per germline, CDR1 SQVTM and CDR2 ANQGSEA. The length of the CDR3 is 11 residues. The DNA for the CDR3 is TGCAGCGTTGGAGGGGCCGGGGAGCTGTTTTTT. Translated, it gives CSVGGAGELFF.

This clonotype was counted many times. The chain links TRBV7-6 to TRBJ1-2; D remains ambiguous. Trimming took 2 bases from V and 2 from J, leaving 6 bases between them. The CDR3 has 13 residues. The germline V gene encodes CDR1 SGHVS and CDR2 FNYEAQ. DNA of the CDR3: TGTGCCAGCAGCTTATCTAAGAACTATGGCTACACCTTC. Protein sequence: CASSLSKNYGYTF.

The chain links TRBV14 to TRBJ1-6; possibly TRBD1 for D (6 bases). Germline assignment: CDR1 SGHDN and CDR2 FVKESK. V dropped 2 bases and J dropped 5 bases, with 13 bases sitting between them. This CDR3 has 16 amino acids. The CDR3 reads CASSQLTGVNNSPLHF. The CDR3 DNA is TGTGCCAGCAGCCAATTGACAGGAGTGAATAATTCACCCCTCCACTTT.

This clonotype was picked up many times. J is TRBJ2-1 and V is TRBV11-2; D call uncertain. Germline assignment: CDR1 SGHAT and CDR2 FQNNGV. The CDR3 spans 12 residues. The ends were cut back, 1 base at V and 9 bases at J, with 7 bases in the middle. This chain's CDR3 is CASSLGVSEQFF. CDR3 nucleotide sequence: TGTGCCAGCAGCTTAGGTGTATCTGAGCAGTTCTTC.

This clonotype was observed a handful of times. The CDR3 region has the DNA TGTGCCAGCAGTCCCTTCAGGGGAGAGACCCAGTACTTC. This gives the protein CASSPFRGETQYF. The V and J genes are TRBV6-6 and TRBJ2-5; possibly TRBD1 for D (6 bases). This CDR3 contains 13 residues. Germline values: CDR1 MNHNY, CDR2 SVGAGI (reference sequence). The V gene lost 5 bases and the J gene lost 4 bases, with 11 bases spanning the gap.

This clonotype occurred many times. The J gene is TRBJ2-5, the V gene TRBV27, with D unresolved. Germline values: CDR1 MNHEY, CDR2 SMNVEV (reference sequence). The CDR3 length is 14 residues. V lost 1 base and J lost 3, with 9 bases in between. CDR3 DNA: TGTGCCAGCAGTTTATGGGGAAAAGAAGAGACCCAGTACTTC. This translates into CASSLWGKEETQYF.

This clonotype was observed a handful of times. The genes are TRBV24-1 and TRBJ2-7, with a weak D call TRBD2 (6 bases). Germline-derived CDR1 and CDR2 are KGHDR and SFDVKD. Trimming shortened V by 2 bases and J by 3 bases, and 19 bases separated the two germline ends. CDR3 length: 17 residues. The CDR3 nucleotides are TGTGCCACCAGTGATTCCCGGGAGCTGTCGTGGGGCTACGAGCAGTACTTC. Residues: CATSDSRELSWGYEQYF.

The rearrangement uses TRBV18 and TRBJ1-4; tentative D call: TRBD1 (5 bases). The CDR3 consists of 21 residues. CDR1 is KGHSH, CDR2 LQKENI, per germline. Trimming left V 1 base short and J 0 bases short, with 24 bases between. As DNA, the CDR3 is TGTGCCAGCTCACCACGGCGGTTACGGGGCGGAGATCCTCCAACTAATGAAAAACTGTTTTTT. Amino acids: CASSPRRLRGGDPPTNEKLFF.

This clonotype has a handful of counts. The rearrangement joins TRBV7-9 to TRBJ2-1; D gene unclear. Germline assignment: CDR1 SEHNR and CDR2 FQNEAQ (reference sequence). The length of the CDR3 is 15 residues. V was cut by 4 bases and J by 4 bases, with 14 bases left in between. This CDR3 is CASSSPLPVYNEQFF. Written as DNA, the CDR3 is TGTGCCAGCAGCTCACCCCTTCCGGTGTACAATGAGCAGTTCTTC.

The gene calls are TRBV20-1 and TRBJ1-1; 7 bases agree with TRBD1. Losses at the gene ends were 1 base for V and 1 base for J; bases not matched to a gene: 12. The CDR3 runs 17 residues. Looked up from germline, CDR1 is DFQATT and CDR2 is SNEGSKA (reference sequence). The CDR3 is CSARGSGQAEKNTEAFF. The CDR3 nucleotides read TGCAGTGCTAGAGGCTCAGGACAGGCGGAAAAGAACACTGAAGCTTTCTTT.

This clonotype was counted at least ten times. CDR3 region: CASSLDGNTGELFF. The CDR3 region has the DNA TGTGCCAGCAGCTTAGACGGGAACACCGGGGAGCTGTTTTTT. The V call is TRBV11-3, the J call TRBJ2-2; D remains ambiguous. Germline assignment: CDR1 SGHNT and CDR2 YENEEA. V shed 0 bases and J shed 1 base, with 3 bases lying between them. This CDR3 contains 14 residues.

The table lists this clonotype with many counts. The chain uses TRBV24-1 and TRBJ2-1, with 8 bases that match TRBD1. V lost 3 bases to trimming and J lost 3 bases; unmatched junction nucleotides: 6. In germline, CDR1 is KGHDR, CDR2 SFDVKD. The CDR3 covers 16 residues. CDR3 protein: CATSDPGQGSYNEQFF. CDR3 sequence (DNA): TGTGCCACCAGTGATCCCGGACAGGGTAGCTACAATGAGCAGTTCTTC.

This clonotype was seen ten or more times. V gene TRBV5-1 combines with J gene TRBJ1-1; D remains ambiguous. The germline V gene encodes CDR1 SGHRS and CDR2 YFSETQ. The CDR3 is made up of 14 amino acids. V lost 0 bases to trimming and J lost 0 bases, with 6 bases between them. The CDR3 DNA reads as TGCGCCAGCAGCTTGGGGCAGATGAACACTGAAGCTTTCTTT. Amino acids: CASSLGQMNTEAFF.

This clonotype came up many times. The J gene is TRBJ2-7, the V gene TRBV29-1; 8 bases are a match to TRBD1. This CDR3 region has 15 residues. Trimming removed 5 bases from V and 3 bases from J; junction bases left unmatched: 12. Germline V gives CDR1 SQVTM, CDR2 ANQGSEA. CDR3 in amino acids: CSVQAHRGVSYEQYF. CDR3 nucleotides: TGCAGCGTTCAAGCCCACAGGGGGGTCAGCTACGAGCAGTACTTC.